This note documents a single TCR beta chain sequence. These data originate in a study of blood T cell repertoires in COVID-19. Study-wide context: Acute and convalescent COVID-19 specimens originated in the United States, Italy and Spain. PBMCs, B-cell-depleted T cells, or T cells were the source of the cDNA or gDNA that made up the material.

In the authors' methods: For nucleated cells, counts were estimated from reference gene primer amplification. Sequencing was performed with immunoSEQ multiplex PCR; in TCRdb, only in-frame clones are kept and a portion is missing. That table furnishes V, J and clone size, whereas the DNA furnished D and trimming. The repertoire includes just over 200,000 clones, around three quarters of them detected once, and 5.5% sits in the top ten. The germline gives CDR1 MDHEN, CDR2 SYDVKM. The CDR3 has 18 amino acids. V shed 3 bases and J shed 1 base, with 19 bases lying between them. This chain joins TRBV28 and TRBJ1-5; tentative D call: TRBD1 (5 bases). What was sequenced was peripheral blood. This sequence was found in a woman in her sixties or seventies with acute or convalescent COVID-19. CDR3 residues: CASSFLKGLGLSNQPQHF. In DNA form, the CDR3 reads TGTGCCAGCAGTTTTTTGAAGGGGTTGGGTTTGAGCAATCAGCCCCAGCATTTT.